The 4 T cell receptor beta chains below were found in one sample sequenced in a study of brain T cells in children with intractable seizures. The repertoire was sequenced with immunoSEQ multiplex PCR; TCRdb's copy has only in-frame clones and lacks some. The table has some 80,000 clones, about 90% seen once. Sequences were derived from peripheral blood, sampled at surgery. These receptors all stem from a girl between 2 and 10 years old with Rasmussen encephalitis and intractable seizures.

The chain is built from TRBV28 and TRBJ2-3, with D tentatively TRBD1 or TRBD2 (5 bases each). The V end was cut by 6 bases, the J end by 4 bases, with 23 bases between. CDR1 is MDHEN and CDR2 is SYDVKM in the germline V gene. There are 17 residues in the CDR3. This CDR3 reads CASRGRGGARGSDTQYF. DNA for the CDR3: TGTGCCAGCAGGGGGAGAGGAGGTGCTCGGGGCTCAGATACGCAGTATTTT.

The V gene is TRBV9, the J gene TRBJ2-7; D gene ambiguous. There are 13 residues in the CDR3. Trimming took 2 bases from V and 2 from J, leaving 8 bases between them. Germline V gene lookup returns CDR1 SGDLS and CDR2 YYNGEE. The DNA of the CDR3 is TGTGCCAGCAGCGTCGACGACGCCTACGAGCAGTACTTC. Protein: CASSVDDAYEQYF.

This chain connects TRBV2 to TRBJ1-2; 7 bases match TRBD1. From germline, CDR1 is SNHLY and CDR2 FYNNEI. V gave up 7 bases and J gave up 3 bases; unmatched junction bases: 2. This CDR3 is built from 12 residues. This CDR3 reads CASTGGDYGYTF. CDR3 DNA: TGTGCCAGCACAGGGGGGGACTATGGCTACACCTTC.

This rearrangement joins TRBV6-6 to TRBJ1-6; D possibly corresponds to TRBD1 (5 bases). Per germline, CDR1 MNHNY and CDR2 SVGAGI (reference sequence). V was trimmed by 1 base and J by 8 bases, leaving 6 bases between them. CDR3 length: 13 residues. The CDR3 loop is CASSYWDDSPLHF. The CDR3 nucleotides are TGTGCCAGCAGTTACTGGGACGATTCACCCCTCCACTTT.